This is a list of T cell receptor beta chains from one sample in a study of blood T cell repertoires in COVID-19. Assay: immunoSEQ multiplex PCR; the TCRdb copy retains only in-frame clones and omits some. The sample records about 180,000 clones, approximately 88% being singletons. Sequenced material: peripheral blood. All receptors derive from a woman aged 25 to 45 with acute or convalescent COVID-19. Each CDR3 is given with its conserved first and last residue. Fields, in order: clone size, V gene, J gene, D gene, CDR3 protein, CDR3 DNA. The D gene is left open where the match is weak. A clone size is listed for some rows: how often the clone was seen (once, few, many), or a class if it is expanded.

>.|TRBV30|TRBJ2-1|.
CAWRGVSEQFF
TGTGCCTGGAGAGGGGTTAGTGAGCAGTTCTTC
>.|TRBV11-2|TRBJ2-1|.
CASSVGQTFFF
TGTGCCAGCAGCGTTGGACAGACCTTCTTCTTC
>.|TRBV19|TRBJ1-1|TRBD1
CASQTGDTEAFF
TGTGCCAGCCAGACAGGGGACACTGAAGCTTTCTTT
>.|TRBV24-1|TRBJ2-5|TRBD2
CATSPGLQETQYF
TGTGCCACCAGTCCGGGACTACAAGAGACCCAGTACTTC
>.|TRBV28|TRBJ2-5|.
CASSFYGKQETQYF
TGTGCCAGCAGTTTTTACGGGAAACAAGAGACCCAGTACTTC
>.|TRBV15|TRBJ2-7|.
CATSRTATNYEQYF
TGTGCCACCAGCCGGACAGCTACTAACTACGAGCAGTACTTC
>once|TRBV6-5|TRBJ1-5|.
CASRLNSDQPQHF
TGTGCCAGCAGGCTGAACAGTGATCAGCCCCAGCATTTT
>.|TRBV10-3|TRBJ2-7|.
CAIGPAETYEQYF
TGTGCCATAGGCCCGGCGGAAACCTACGAGCAGTACTTC
>.|TRBV9|TRBJ2-2|TRBD2
CASSVGTSGGYTGELFF
TGTGCCAGCAGCGTAGGGACTAGCGGGGGATACACCGGGGAGCTGTTTTTT
>.|TRBV28|TRBJ2-1|.
CASSSRQFEQFF
TGTGCCAGCAGCTCCAGACAGTTCGAGCAGTTCTTC
>.|TRBV19|TRBJ1-4|.
CASSMGLNEKLFF
TGTGCCAGTAGTATGGGACTCAATGAAAAACTGTTTTTT
>.|TRBV7-9|TRBJ2-7|.
CASSLIAYEQYF
TGTGCCAGCAGCTTAATAGCCTACGAGCAGTACTTC
>.|TRBV28|TRBJ2-4|.
CASSWGASGQNIQYF
TGTGCCAGCAGCTGGGGGGCTAGCGGCCAAAACATTCAGTACTTC
>.|TRBV6-6|TRBJ1-2|TRBD1
CASSYSMGDSGHGYTF
TGTGCCAGCAGTTACTCGATGGGGGACAGCGGTCATGGCTACACCTTC
>.|TRBV18|TRBJ1-3|TRBD1
CASSPMTGGMDTIYF
TGTGCCAGCTCACCCATGACAGGGGGCATGGACACCATATATTTT
>.|TRBV19|TRBJ1-3|.
CASSISAIYF
TGTGCCAGTAGTATATCCGCCATATATTTT
>few|TRBV5-1|TRBJ2-3|TRBD2
CASSRAPSGGGTDTQYF
TGCGCCAGCAGCAGGGCCCCTAGCGGGGGGGGCACAGATACGCAGTATTTT
>.|TRBV10-3|TRBJ1-4|.
CAIKAGIDEKLFF
TGTGCCATCAAAGCGGGGATAGATGAAAAACTGTTTTTT
>.|TRBV28|TRBJ1-4|.
CASSTPGTTNEKLFF
TGTGCCAGCAGTACGCCCGGTACAACTAATGAAAAACTGTTTTTT
>.|TRBV11-2|TRBJ1-2|.
CASSFQEGYGYTF
TGTGCCAGCAGCTTTCAGGAAGGCTATGGCTACACCTTC
>once|TRBV3-1/TRBV3-2|TRBJ2-4|TRBD1
CASSYIDRGSKNIQYF
TGTGCCAGCAGCTATATAGACAGGGGTTCCAAAAACATTCAGTACTTC
>.|TRBV30|TRBJ2-3|TRBD2
CALNGAGARTDTQYF
TGTGCCTTAAACGGGGCGGGAGCACGCACAGATACGCAGTATTTT
>.|TRBV5-1|TRBJ2-7|.
CASNPGAIPYEQYF
TGCGCCAGCAACCCGGGAGCGATTCCCTACGAGCAGTACTTC
>.|TRBV5-1|TRBJ1-1|.
CASSAAGVPGTDEAFF
TGCGCCAGCAGCGCCGCAGGGGTCCCAGGCACTGATGAAGCTTTCTTT
>.|TRBV3-1/TRBV3-2|TRBJ1-1|.
CASSQGGTGEAFF
TGTGCCAGCAGCCAAGGGGGTACGGGAGAAGCTTTCTTT
>.|TRBV12-3/TRBV12-4|TRBJ1-3|.
CASSPRNTIYF
TGTGCCAGCAGTCCCCGTAACACCATATATTTT
>.|TRBV6-6|TRBJ2-1|.
CASSRGHLTSYNEQFF
TGTGCCAGCAGTAGGGGTCACCTTACCTCCTACAATGAGCAGTTCTTC
>once|TRBV28|TRBJ1-4|TRBD1
CASSISGEGGEKLFF
TGTGCCAGCAGTATCTCGGGTGAAGGGGGCGAAAAACTGTTTTTT
>.|TRBV6-5|TRBJ1-3|.
CASLTKRRNTIYF
TGTGCCAGCCTGACAAAAAGGCGAAACACCATATATTTT
>.|TRBV12-3/TRBV12-4|TRBJ1-4|.
CASPKTDNEKLFF
TGTGCCAGTCCTAAAACAGATAATGAAAAACTGTTTTTT
>.|TRBV12-3/TRBV12-4|TRBJ1-5|.
CASRRTTGPQHF
TGTGCCAGCAGACGGACAACGGGGCCCCAGCATTTT
>.|TRBV11-3|TRBJ1-1|.
CASSLNLWGNTEAFF
TGTGCCAGCAGCTTAAACTTATGGGGCAACACTGAAGCTTTCTTT
>.|TRBV11-2|TRBJ1-3|.
CASSLDRAPIYF
TGTGCCAGCAGCTTAGATCGAGCCCCCATATATTTT
>many|TRBV10-3|TRBJ1-5|.
CAISEPNGGGPQHF
TGTGCCATCAGTGAACCCAATGGTGGAGGGCCCCAGCATTTT
>.|TRBV7-9|TRBJ2-6|TRBD1
CASSLESGTGGSGANVLTF
TGTGCCAGCAGCTTAGAAAGTGGGACAGGGGGTTCTGGGGCCAACGTCCTGACTTTC
>.|TRBV30|TRBJ1-5|TRBD1
CAWSVQGNQPQHF
TGTGCCTGGAGTGTACAGGGGAATCAGCCCCAGCATTTT
>.|TRBV5-5|TRBJ2-2|.
CASSLLATGELFF
TGTGCCAGCAGCTTGCTGGCTACCGGGGAGCTGTTTTTT
>once|TRBV24-1|TRBJ2-1|.
CATSDLIGVQFF
TGTGCCACCAGTGATTTGATCGGGGTTCAGTTCTTC
>.|TRBV5-1|TRBJ2-5|TRBD1
CASNQGAEETQYF
TGCGCCAGCAATCAGGGGGCGGAAGAGACCCAGTACTTC
>once|TRBV28|TRBJ2-7|.
CASRADSTYEQYF
TGTGCCAGCAGGGCAGACAGCACCTACGAGCAGTACTTC
>.|TRBV7-2|TRBJ1-2|TRBD1
CASSQGGGVHTF
TGTGCCAGCAGCCAGGGGGGCGGAGTTCACACCTTC
>.|TRBV7-9|TRBJ2-7|.
CASSLRTVGEQYF
TGTGCCAGCAGCTTAAGGACAGTTGGTGAGCAGTACTTC
>.|TRBV5-4|TRBJ2-3|TRBD2
CASSLGLAGGPTDTQYF
TGTGCCAGCAGCTTGGGACTAGCGGGAGGGCCCACAGATACGCAGTATTTT
>.|TRBV7-9|TRBJ2-1|TRBD2
CASSPYSGRAGYNEQFF
TGTGCCAGCAGCCCATATAGCGGGAGGGCTGGATACAATGAGCAGTTCTTC
>.|TRBV28|TRBJ1-5|.
CATHGQNQPQHF
TGTGCCACCCACGGACAAAATCAGCCCCAGCATTTT
>.|TRBV9|TRBJ2-3|.
CASSVEGQYSTDTQYF
TGTGCCAGCAGCGTAGAAGGACAATATAGCACAGATACGCAGTATTTT
>.|TRBV5-1|TRBJ2-7|TRBD1
CASAEQGHLYEQYF
TGCGCCAGCGCGGAACAGGGGCACCTCTACGAGCAGTACTTC
>.|TRBV29-1|TRBJ1-3|.
CSVALSGNTIYF
TGCAGCGTTGCTCTCTCTGGAAACACCATATATTTT